These 20 T cell receptor beta chains came from one sample sequenced in a study of cytomegalovirus exposure and HLA in healthy donors. PCR primers comprised 60 Vbeta and 13 Jbeta primers. Only in-frame clones appear in the TCRdb table, and some are missing; sequencing was by immunoSEQ multiplex PCR. There are 160,000 or so clones in the sample; under 90% occur only once, and more than 1.5% lies in the top ten. Material for sequencing was PBMCs. These TCRs come from a man younger than 35 in good health and CMV-seronegative.

The rearrangement links TRBV6-1 to TRBJ2-7; D might be TRBD1 (6 bases). Deletions cut 4 bases from V and 1 base from J, with 17 bases between. Germline V CDR1 and CDR2: MNHNS, SASEGT. The CDR3 covers 16 residues. The CDR3 DNA reads TGTGCCAGCAGTGGACACCGGGACACACCATCCTACGAGCAGTACTTC. Translating it yields CASSGHRDTPSYEQYF.

Comments on this clone: An end of the junction differs from the germline gene, which may be a read error. Here the CDR3 reads CASSHSTSGSVIETQYF. The CDR3 coding sequence is TGCGCTAGCAGTCATTCGACTAGCGGGAGTGTGATTGAGACCCAGTACTTC. This chain uses TRBV10-1 with TRBJ2-5, with 12 bases lining up with TRBD2. The CDR3 spans 17 residues. CDR1 and CDR2 from the germline V gene are WNHNN and SYGVQD (reference sequence).

The chain joins TRBV6-1 to TRBJ1-4; 10 bases agree with TRBD1. V lost 4 bases and J lost 6; bases outside the gene matches: 5. The CDR3 loop spans 15 amino acids. Per the germline V gene, CDR1 is MNHNS and CDR2 is SASEGT. The CDR3 loop is CASSGQGAVDEKLFF. In DNA, the CDR3 is TGTGCCAGCAGTGGACAGGGGGCAGTGGATGAAAAACTGTTTTTT.

This clone has a handful of counts. The gene calls are TRBV9 and TRBJ2-3; 8 bases align to TRBD1. Unmatched junction bases numbered 6, after V lost 4 bases and J lost 5 bases. This CDR3 contains 14 residues. Germline CDR1 and CDR2: SGDLS and YYNGEE. The CDR3 coding sequence is TGTGCCAGCAGCCTAGGACAGGGCGGAGATACGCAGTATTTT. Translation: CASSLGQGGDTQYF. The whole variable domain, filled in from reference TRBV9 and TRBJ2-3, reads DSGVTQTPKHLITATGQRVTLRCSPRSGDLSVYWYQQSLDQGLQFLIQYYNGEERAKGNILERFSAQQFPDLHSELNLSSLELGDSALYFCASSLGQGGDTQYFGPGTRLTVL.

The V gene is TRBV5-1, the J gene TRBJ2-7, with 8 bases aligning to TRBD1. There are 15 residues in the CDR3. Germline V gives CDR1 SGHRS, CDR2 YFSETQ. J lost 7 bases, V lost 4 bases, and 13 bases had no gene match. The CDR3 nucleotides are TGCGCCAGCAGCGAACCCGGGACAGGCTGGGGGGAGCAGTACTTC. Translation gives CASSEPGTGWGEQYF.

V is TRBV5-4 and J is TRBJ2-1, with 12 positions matching TRBD2. With V trimmed by 1 base and J by 4 bases, 3 bases remained unmatched. The CDR3 extends over 16 amino acids. CDR1 SGHNT and CDR2 YYREEE come from the germline V gene (reference sequence). CDR3 in amino acids: CASSLPLAGGYNEQFF. CDR3 bases: TGTGCCAGCAGCTTGCCCCTAGCGGGAGGGTACAATGAGCAGTTCTTC. The whole variable domain, remainder taken from reference TRBV5-4 and TRBJ2-1, is ETGVTQSPTHLIKTRGQQVTLRCSSQSGHNTVSWYQQALGQGPQFIFQYYREEENGRGNFPPRFSGLQFPNYSSELNVNALELDDSALYLCASSLPLAGGYNEQFFGPGTRLTVL.

V and J are TRBV5-1 and TRBJ1-2; 9 positions agree with TRBD1. The CDR3 length is 14 residues. Unmatched junction bases numbered 3, after V lost 3 bases and J lost 3 bases. Germline loops: CDR1 SGHRS, CDR2 YFSETQ. The CDR3 DNA is TGCGCCAGCAGCTCTGGACAGGGGTACTATGGCTACACCTTC. Amino acids: CASSSGQGYYGYTF. The full variable domain, with the rest looked up from reference TRBV5-1 and TRBJ1-2, is KAGVTQTPRYLIKTRGQQVTLSCSPISGHRSVSWYQQTPGQGLQFLFEYFSETQRNKGNFPGRFSGRQFSNSRSEMNVSTLELGDSALYLCASSSGQGYYGYTFGSGTRLTVV.

The rearrangement links TRBV4-1 to TRBJ1-1; 7 bases line up with TRBD1. Germline CDR1 and CDR2: MGHRA and YSYEKL. V shed 2 bases and J 4 bases; nucleotides not matched to a gene: 10. The CDR3 runs 16 residues. For the CDR3, the DNA is TGCGCCAGCAGCCAACCCCACAGGGGTCCCGTCACTGAAGCTTTCTTT. Encoded protein: CASSQPHRGPVTEAFF.

The V call is TRBV10-3, the J call TRBJ2-7; maybe TRBD2 (5 bases). The CDR3 sequence is 12 residues long. Germline V gene data show CDR1 as ENHRY and CDR2 as SYGVKD. V lost 6 bases and J lost 2, with 8 bases in between. The CDR3 DNA sequence: TGTGCCATCAGGGGAGACCCCTACGAGCAGTACTTC. The encoded protein is CAIRGDPYEQYF.

The chain recombines TRBV5-5 with TRBJ2-5, with TRBD2 matching 9 bases. J lost 5 bases, V lost 3 bases, and 8 bases had no gene match. Germline loops: CDR1 SGHKS, CDR2 YYEKEE (reference sequence). This CDR3 has 15 residues. DNA for the CDR3: TGTGCCAGCAGCTCGCCGGGACTAGCTTTGGAGACCCAGTACTTC. Residues: CASSSPGLALETQYF.

V and J are TRBV11-2 and TRBJ2-2; no firm D call. Per the germline V gene, CDR1 is SGHAT and CDR2 is FQNNGV. Trimming pared 5 bases from V and 1 base from J, leaving 5 bases between. The CDR3 has 13 amino acids. CDR3 coding DNA: TGTGCCAGCAGCCCCTTGAACACCGGGGAGCTGTTTTTT. It is translated as CASSPLNTGELFF.

Only a few counts were recorded for this clone. The chain combines TRBV5-4 with TRBJ2-7, with 7 bases that match TRBD2. V lost 4 bases to trimming and J lost 4 bases; unmatched junction nucleotides: 14. The V gene's germline CDR1 is SGHNT and CDR2 YYREEE (reference sequence). This CDR3 contains 16 residues. The CDR3 bases are TGTGCCAGCAGCCCGAGGGCGGGGGTTGTGGGATACGAGCAGTACTTC. Amino acid sequence: CASSPRAGVVGYEQYF.

The V call is TRBV7-2, the J call TRBJ2-3, with 8 bases aligning to TRBD2. This CDR3 region has 15 residues. Trimming removed 2 bases from V and 2 bases from J; junction bases left unmatched: 3. The germline gives CDR1 SGHTA, CDR2 FQGNSA. CDR3 amino acids: CASSLNGRDTDTQYF. In DNA form, the CDR3 reads TGTGCCAGCAGCTTAAACGGGAGGGACACAGATACGCAGTATTTT. Using reference TRBV7-2 and TRBJ2-3 for the parts outside the CDR3, the full variable domain is GAGVSQSPSNKVTEKGKDVELRCDPISGHTALYWYRQSLGQGLEFLIYFQGNSAPDKSGLPSDRFSAERTGGSVSTLTIQRTQQEDSAVYLCASSLNGRDTDTQYFGPGTRLTVL.

The rearrangement uses TRBV4-1 and TRBJ2-1, with 10 bases identical to TRBD2. CDR1 is MGHRA and CDR2 is YSYEKL in the germline V gene. CDR3 length: 16 residues. V lost 3 bases, J lost 8 bases, and 10 bases stayed unmatched. This CDR3 reads CASSQLLSGRLDEQFF. DNA for the CDR3: TGCGCCAGCAGCCAGCTACTTAGCGGGAGGTTGGATGAGCAGTTCTTC.

The gene calls are TRBV27 and TRBJ1-1; 7 bases align to TRBD1. The trim removed 0 bases at V and 0 bases at J, leaving 1 base unmatched. CDR3 length equals 15 residues. Germline V lookup: CDR1 MNHEY, CDR2 SMNVEV (reference sequence). The CDR3 DNA sequence: TGTGCCAGCAGTTTATCGGGGACAGTGAACACTGAAGCTTTCTTT. Translation gives CASSLSGTVNTEAFF.

This clone was picked up one time. The chain combines TRBV28 with TRBJ2-1; D is unclear. The CDR3 is 13 residues long. From germline, CDR1 is MDHEN and CDR2 SYDVKM. The germline V and J ends were trimmed by 6 bases and 4 bases, with 10 bases remaining between them. The CDR3 sequence: CASSVVPYNEQFF. The CDR3 DNA sequence: TGTGCCAGCAGCGTAGTGCCTTACAATGAGCAGTTCTTC. Full variable domain (rest looked up from reference TRBV28 and TRBJ2-1): DVKVTQSSRYLVKRTGEKVFLECVQDMDHENMFWYRQDPGLGLRLIYFSYDVKMKEKGDIPEGYSVSREKKERFSLILESASTNQTSMYLCASSVVPYNEQFFGPGTRLTVL.

V gene TRBV29-1 combines with J gene TRBJ1-2; 9 bases align to TRBD1. This CDR3 contains 16 residues. Germline-derived CDR1 and CDR2 are SQVTM and ANQGSEA. The trim removed 0 bases at V and 5 bases at J, leaving 10 bases unmatched. CDR3 loop: CSVEDPGTGFPYGYTF. CDR3 bases: TGCAGCGTTGAAGATCCCGGGACAGGGTTTCCTTATGGCTACACCTTC.

The chain is built from TRBV9 and TRBJ1-1; TRBD1 matches 9 bases. V lost 3 bases and J lost 4; bases outside the gene matches: 4. The germline V gene encodes CDR1 SGDLS and CDR2 YYNGEE. The CDR3 length is 14 residues. This chain's CDR3 is CASSGRQGGTEAFF. The CDR3 DNA is TGTGCCAGCAGCGGAAGACAGGGGGGCACTGAAGCTTTCTTT.

This sequence joins TRBV11-2 and TRBJ1-4, with 7 bases matching TRBD1. CDR1 and CDR2 from the germline V gene are SGHAT and FQNNGV. CDR3 size: 16 residues. The V segment lost 4 bases and the J segment 4 bases; nucleotides outside the gene matches: 9. The CDR3 reads CASSSPRTGSNEKLFF. CDR3 nucleotide sequence: TGTGCCAGCAGCTCGCCCCGGACAGGCAGTAATGAAAAACTGTTTTTT.

The rearrangement uses TRBV15 and TRBJ2-7; D possibly corresponds to TRBD2 (5 bases). V gave up 9 bases and J gave up 3 bases, with 12 bases separating them. Germline V gives CDR1 LNHNV, CDR2 YYDKDF (reference sequence). The CDR3 contains 12 residues. This CDR3 is CATQTGSYEQYF. The CDR3 nucleotides are TGTGCCACTCAAACGGGGAGCTACGAGCAGTACTTC.